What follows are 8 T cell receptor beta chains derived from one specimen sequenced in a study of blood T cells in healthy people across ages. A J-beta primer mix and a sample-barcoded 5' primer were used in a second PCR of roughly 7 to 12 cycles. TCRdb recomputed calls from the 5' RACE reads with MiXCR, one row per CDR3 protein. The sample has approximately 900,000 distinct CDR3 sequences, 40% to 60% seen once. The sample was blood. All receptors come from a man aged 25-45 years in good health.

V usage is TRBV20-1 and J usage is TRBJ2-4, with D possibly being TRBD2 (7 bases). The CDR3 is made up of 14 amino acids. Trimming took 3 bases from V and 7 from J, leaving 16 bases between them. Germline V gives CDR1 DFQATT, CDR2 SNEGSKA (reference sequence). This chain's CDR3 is CSARNQGRGNIQYF. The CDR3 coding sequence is TGCAGTGCTAGGAACCAGGGGAGGGGGAACATTCAGTACTTC.

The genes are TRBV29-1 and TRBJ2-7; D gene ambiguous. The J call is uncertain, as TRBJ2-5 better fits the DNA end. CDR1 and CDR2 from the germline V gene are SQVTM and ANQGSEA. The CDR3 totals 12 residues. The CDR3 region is CSVGLIMKTQYF. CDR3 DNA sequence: TGCAGCGTTGGTTTGATAATGAAGACCCAGTACTTC.

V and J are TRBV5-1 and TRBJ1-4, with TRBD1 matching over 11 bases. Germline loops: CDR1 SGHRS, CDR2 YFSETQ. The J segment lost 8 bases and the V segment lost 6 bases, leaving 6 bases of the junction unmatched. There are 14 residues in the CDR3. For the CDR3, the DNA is TGCGCCAGCAACGGTGGACAGGGGGCCGAAAAACTGTTTTTT. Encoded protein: CASNGGQGAEKLFF.

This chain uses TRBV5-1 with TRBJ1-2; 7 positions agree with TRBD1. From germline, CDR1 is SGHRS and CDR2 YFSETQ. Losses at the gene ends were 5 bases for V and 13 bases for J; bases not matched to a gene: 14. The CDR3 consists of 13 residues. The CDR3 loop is CASSRERDSSVTF. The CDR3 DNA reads TGCGCCAGCAGTCGGGAAAGGGACAGCTCGGTCACCTTC.

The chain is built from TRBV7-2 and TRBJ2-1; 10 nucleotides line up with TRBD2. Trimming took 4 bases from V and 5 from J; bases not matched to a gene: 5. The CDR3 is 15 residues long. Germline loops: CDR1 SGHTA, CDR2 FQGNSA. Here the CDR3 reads CASSCQLAGNNEQFF. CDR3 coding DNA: TGTGCCAGCAGCTGCCAACTAGCGGGGAACAATGAGCAGTTCTTC. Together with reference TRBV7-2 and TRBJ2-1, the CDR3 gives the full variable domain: GAGVSQSPSNKVTEKGKDVELRCDPISGHTALYWYRQSLGQGLEFLIYFQGNSAPDKSGLPSDRFSAERTGGSVSTLTIQRTQQEDSAVYLCASSCQLAGNNEQFFGPGTRLTVL.

Written as DNA, the CDR3 is TGTGCCAGCAGCCAGATACTTACCGTTGAAGCTTTCTTT. Protein product: CASSQILTVEAFF. J is TRBJ1-1 and V is TRBV13, with unresolved D. Between the trimmed V and J ends, which lost 5 bases and 7 bases, there was a span of 14 bases. CDR1 and CDR2 (germline): PRHDT, FYEKMQ (reference sequence). The CDR3 loop spans 13 amino acids.

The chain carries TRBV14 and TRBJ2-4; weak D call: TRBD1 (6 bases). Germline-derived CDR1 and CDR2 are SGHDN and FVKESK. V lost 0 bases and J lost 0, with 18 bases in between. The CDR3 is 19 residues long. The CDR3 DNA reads TGTGCCAGCAGCCAAGATGCTAGCTTGGACAGACTAGCCAAAAACATTCAGTACTTC. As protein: CASSQDASLDRLAKNIQYF.

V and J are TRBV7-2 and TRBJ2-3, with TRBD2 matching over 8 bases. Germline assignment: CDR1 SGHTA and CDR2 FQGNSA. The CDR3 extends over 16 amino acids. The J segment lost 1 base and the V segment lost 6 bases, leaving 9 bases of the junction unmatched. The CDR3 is CASSARARGGTDTQYF. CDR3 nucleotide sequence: TGTGCCAGCAGTGCAAGGGCGCGGGGGGGCACAGATACGCAGTATTTT. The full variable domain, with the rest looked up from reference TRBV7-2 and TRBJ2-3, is GAGVSQSPSNKVTEKGKDVELRCDPISGHTALYWYRQSLGQGLEFLIYFQGNSAPDKSGLPSDRFSAERTGGSVSTLTIQRTQQEDSAVYLCASSARARGGTDTQYFGPGTRLTVL.